This TCR beta chain was captured in a study of shared clonotypes between healthy human individuals. Unmatched junction bases numbered 4, after V lost 5 bases and J lost 0 bases. This CDR3 contains 15 residues. Germline CDR1 reads SGHTA; CDR2 reads FQGNSA. A remark on this clone: The sample carries other DNA sequences with the same CDR3.

Each donor was a Caucasian adult residing in Nashville, Tennessee. Measured with immunoSEQ multiplex PCR; TCRdb has only the in-frame clones, and not every one. The table records about 2.3 million clones, approximately 93% of them present only once. The sequenced material came from naive CD4+ T cells from PBMCs. Regarding subset: CD45RA+ positively selected. The gene calls are TRBV7-2 and TRBJ1-5; TRBD1 matches 7 bases. This receptor was taken from a man younger than 35 in good health. Some clones in this sample may be carry-over from other donors' samples. The CDR3 region has the DNA TGTGCCAGCAGCCCCCGGACAGGTAGCAATCAGCCCCAGCATTTT. It specifies CASSPRTGSNQPQHF. Together with reference TRBV7-2 and TRBJ1-5, the CDR3 gives the full variable domain: GAGVSQSPSNKVTEKGKDVELRCDPISGHTALYWYRQSLGQGLEFLIYFQGNSAPDKSGLPSDRFSAERTGGSVSTLTIQRTQQEDSAVYLCASSPRTGSNQPQHFGDGTRLSIL.